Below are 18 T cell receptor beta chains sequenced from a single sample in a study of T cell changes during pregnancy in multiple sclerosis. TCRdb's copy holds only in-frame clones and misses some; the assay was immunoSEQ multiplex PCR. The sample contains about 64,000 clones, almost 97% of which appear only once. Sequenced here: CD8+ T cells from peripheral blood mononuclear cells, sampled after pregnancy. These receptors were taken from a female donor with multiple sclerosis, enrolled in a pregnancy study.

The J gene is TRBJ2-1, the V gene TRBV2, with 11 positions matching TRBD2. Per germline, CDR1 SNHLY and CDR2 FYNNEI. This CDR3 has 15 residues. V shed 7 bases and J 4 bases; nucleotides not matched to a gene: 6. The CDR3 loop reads CASIPGLAGYNEQFF. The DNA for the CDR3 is TGTGCCAGCATCCCTGGACTAGCGGGTTACAATGAGCAGTTCTTC. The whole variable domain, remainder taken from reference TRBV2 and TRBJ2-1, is EPEVTQTPSHQVTQMGQEVILRCVPISNHLYFYWYRQILGQKVEFLVSFYNNEISEKSEIFDDQFSVERPDGSNFTLKIRSTKLEDSAMYFCASIPGLAGYNEQFFGPGTRLTVL.

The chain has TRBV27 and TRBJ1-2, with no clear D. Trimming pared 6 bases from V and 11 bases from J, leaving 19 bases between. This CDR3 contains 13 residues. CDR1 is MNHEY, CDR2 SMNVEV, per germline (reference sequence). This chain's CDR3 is CASSVGRQLNYTF. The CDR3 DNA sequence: TGTGCCAGCAGCGTCGGGAGGCAGTTGAATTACACCTTC.

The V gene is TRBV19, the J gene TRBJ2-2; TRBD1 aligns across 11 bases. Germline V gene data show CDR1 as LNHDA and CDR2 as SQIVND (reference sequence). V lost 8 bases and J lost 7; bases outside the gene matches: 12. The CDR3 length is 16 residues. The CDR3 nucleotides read TGTGCCAGTCTCCCCCCGGGACAGGGGGTTTTCGGGGAGCTGTTTTTT. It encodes CASLPPGQGVFGELFF. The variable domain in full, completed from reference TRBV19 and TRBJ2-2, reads DGGITQSPKYLFRKEGQNVTLSCEQNLNHDAMYWYRQDPGQGLRLIYYSQIVNDFQKGDIAEGYSVSREKKESFPLTVTSAQKNPTAFYLCASLPPGQGVFGELFFGEGSRLTVL.

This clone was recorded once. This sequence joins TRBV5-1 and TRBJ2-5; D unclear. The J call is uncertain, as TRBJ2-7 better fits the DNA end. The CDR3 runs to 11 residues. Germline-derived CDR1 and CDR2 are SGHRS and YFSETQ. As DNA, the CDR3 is TGCGCCAGCAGCTATGACTACGAGCAGTACTTC. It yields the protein CASSYDYEQYF.

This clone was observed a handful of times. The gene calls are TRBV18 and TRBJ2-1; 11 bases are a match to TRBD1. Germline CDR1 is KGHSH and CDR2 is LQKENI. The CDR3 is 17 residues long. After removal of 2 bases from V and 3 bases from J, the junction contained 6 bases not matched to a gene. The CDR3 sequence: CASSPTPGTGGYNEQFF. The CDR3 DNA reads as TGTGCCAGCTCACCAACCCCCGGGACAGGGGGCTACAATGAGCAGTTCTTC.

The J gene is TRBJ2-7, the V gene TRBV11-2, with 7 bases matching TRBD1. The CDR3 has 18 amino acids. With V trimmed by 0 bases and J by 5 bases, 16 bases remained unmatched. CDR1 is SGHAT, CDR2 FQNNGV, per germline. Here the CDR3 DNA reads TGTGCCAGCAGCTTAGATTCTATCCGGGCAGGGGGATACCACGAGCAGTACTTC. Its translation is CASSLDSIRAGGYHEQYF.

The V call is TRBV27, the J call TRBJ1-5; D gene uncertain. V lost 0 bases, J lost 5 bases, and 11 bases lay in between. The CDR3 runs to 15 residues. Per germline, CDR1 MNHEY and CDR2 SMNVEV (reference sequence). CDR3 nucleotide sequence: TGTGCCAGCAGTTTATCGGGTTCAGGATATCAGCCCCAGCATTTT. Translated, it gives CASSLSGSGYQPQHF.

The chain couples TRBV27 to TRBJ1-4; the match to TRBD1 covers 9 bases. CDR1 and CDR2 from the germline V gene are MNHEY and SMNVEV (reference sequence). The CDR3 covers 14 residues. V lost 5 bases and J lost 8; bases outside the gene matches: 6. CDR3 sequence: CASSIQGADEKLFF. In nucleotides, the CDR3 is TGTGCCAGCAGTATACAGGGGGCGGACGAAAAACTGTTTTTT.

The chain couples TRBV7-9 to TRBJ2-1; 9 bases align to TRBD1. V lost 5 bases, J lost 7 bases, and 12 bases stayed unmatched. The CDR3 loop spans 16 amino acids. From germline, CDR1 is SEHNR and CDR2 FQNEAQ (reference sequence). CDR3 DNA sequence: TGTGCCAGCAGCGCAAAGGGACAGGGATTAAGGAATGAGCAGTTCTTC. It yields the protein CASSAKGQGLRNEQFF.

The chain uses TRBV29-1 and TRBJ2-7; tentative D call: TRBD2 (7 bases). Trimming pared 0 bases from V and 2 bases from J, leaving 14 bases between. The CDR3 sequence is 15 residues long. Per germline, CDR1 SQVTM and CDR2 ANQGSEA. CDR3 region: CSVEEGGARAYEQYF. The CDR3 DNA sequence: TGCAGCGTTGAAGAAGGGGGGGCGCGAGCCTACGAGCAGTACTTC.

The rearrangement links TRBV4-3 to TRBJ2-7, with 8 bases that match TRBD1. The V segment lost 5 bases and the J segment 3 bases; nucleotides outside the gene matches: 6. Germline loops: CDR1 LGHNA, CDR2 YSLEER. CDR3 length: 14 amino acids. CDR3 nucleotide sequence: TGCGCCAGCAGCTATGGGACAGGAGACTACGAGCAGTACTTC. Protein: CASSYGTGDYEQYF.

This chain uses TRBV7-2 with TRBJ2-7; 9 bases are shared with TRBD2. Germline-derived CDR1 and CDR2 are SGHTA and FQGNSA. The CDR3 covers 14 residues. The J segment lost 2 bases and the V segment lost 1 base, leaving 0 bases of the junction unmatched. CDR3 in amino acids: CASSLVAGAYEQYF. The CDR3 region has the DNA TGTGCCAGCAGCTTAGTAGCGGGAGCCTACGAGCAGTACTTC.

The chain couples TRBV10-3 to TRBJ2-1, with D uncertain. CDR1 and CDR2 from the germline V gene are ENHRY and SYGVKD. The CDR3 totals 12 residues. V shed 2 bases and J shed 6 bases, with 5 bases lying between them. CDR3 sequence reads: CAISEVVNEQFF. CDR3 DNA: TGTGCCATCAGTGAGGTCGTCAATGAGCAGTTCTTC.

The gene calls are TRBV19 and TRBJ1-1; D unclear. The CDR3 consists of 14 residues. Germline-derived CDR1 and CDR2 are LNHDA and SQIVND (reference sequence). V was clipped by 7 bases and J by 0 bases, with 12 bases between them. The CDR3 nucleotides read TGTGCCAGTAATCTCAACGGTCTGAACACTGAAGCTTTCTTT. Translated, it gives CASNLNGLNTEAFF.

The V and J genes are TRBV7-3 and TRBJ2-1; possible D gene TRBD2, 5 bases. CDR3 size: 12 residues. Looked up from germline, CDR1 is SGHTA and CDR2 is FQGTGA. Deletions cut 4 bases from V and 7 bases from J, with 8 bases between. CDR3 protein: CASSSLGNEQFF. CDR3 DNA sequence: TGTGCCAGCAGCTCACTAGGGAATGAGCAGTTCTTC.

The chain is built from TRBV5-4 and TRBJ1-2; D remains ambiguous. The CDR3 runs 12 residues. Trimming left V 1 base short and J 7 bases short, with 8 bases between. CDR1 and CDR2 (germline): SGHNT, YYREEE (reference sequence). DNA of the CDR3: TGTGCCAGCAGCTTGAATGAGGCTGGCTACACCTTC. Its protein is CASSLNEAGYTF.

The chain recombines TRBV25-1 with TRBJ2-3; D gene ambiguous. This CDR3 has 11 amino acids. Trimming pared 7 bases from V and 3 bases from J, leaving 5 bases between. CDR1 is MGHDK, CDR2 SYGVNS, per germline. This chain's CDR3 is CASTTTDTQYF. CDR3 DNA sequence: TGTGCCAGCACCACAACAGATACGCAGTATTTT.

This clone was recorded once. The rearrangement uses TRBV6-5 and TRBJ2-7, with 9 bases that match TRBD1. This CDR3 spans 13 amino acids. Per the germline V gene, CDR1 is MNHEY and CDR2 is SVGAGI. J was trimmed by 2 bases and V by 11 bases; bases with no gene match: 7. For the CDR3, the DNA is TGTGCCGACCCCGGGACAGGGACCTACGAGCAGTACTTC. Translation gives CADPGTGTYEQYF.